This T cell receptor (beta chain) came from a study of Graves' ophthalmopathy and Graves' hyperthyroidism. RNA transcripts were the template, and TCR beta CDR3 regions were amplified from them. Scientists carried out first-round RT-PCR using HTBI primers and then a second-round multiplex PCR. TCRdb used MiXCR to reprocess the multiplex PCR reads, holding one entry per CDR3 protein. This sample has around 600,000 distinct CDR3 sequences, with over 40% found just once. Germline V CDR1 and CDR2: ENHRY, SYGVKD. V was trimmed by 11 bases and J by 1 base, leaving 16 bases between them. The CDR3 totals 14 residues.

The receptor comes from an adult man with Graves' ophthalmopathy. Material for sequencing was peripheral blood. V is TRBV10-3 and J is TRBJ2-3; D unclear. The CDR3 is CAFLSYLGTDTQYF. The CDR3 DNA is TGTGCCTTTCTTTCATATCTGGGCACAGATACGCAGTATTTT.